The clone carrying this TCR beta chain was seen once. What it binds is not known. Germline CDR1 and CDR2: GTSNPN and SVGIG (reference sequence). CDR3 size: 14 residues. The germline V and J ends were trimmed by 2 bases and 11 bases, with 21 bases remaining between them. The data stem from a study of T cell responses to AZD1222 COVID-19 vaccine. The study, taken as a whole, reports: Close to half of spike-specific TCRs reportedly recognize unmutated variant regions. With two AZD1222 doses given, Spike-specific TCR breadth and depth both rose. Seropositive at baseline were only six or seven AZD1222 recipients.

Generated by immunoSEQ multiplex PCR, the TCRdb table keeps only in-frame clones and is missing some. This sample carries tens of thousands of clones, 87% of them seen once, and the ten largest clones take about 9.9%. This clonotype originated in an adult who received the AZD1222 COVID-19 vaccine. Sequenced material: peripheral blood, taken 28 days after the second AZD1222 dose. V gene TRBV30 combines with J gene TRBJ1-1, with a possible D match to TRBD1 (5 bases). The CDR3: CAWSPPDTQAWAFF. The CDR3 region has the DNA TGTGCCTGGAGTCCCCCGGACACCCAAGCATGGGCTTTCTTT.